The 3 T cell receptor beta chains reported below all come from one sample, sequenced in a study of blood T cell repertoires in COVID-19. The table came from immunoSEQ multiplex PCR; TCRdb's copy has only in-frame clones and leaves some out. The sample consists of about 220,000 clones, approximately 83% of them appearing once. Source material: PBMCs or T cells enriched from blood (not recorded which). These receptors all stem from a woman in her sixties or seventies who had recovered from COVID-19.

The chain employs TRBV6-6 and TRBJ2-6; D not resolved. The length of the CDR3 is 16 residues. Trimming stripped 5 bases from V and 0 bases from J, with 11 bases between. The V gene's germline CDR1 is MNHNY and CDR2 SVGAGI (reference sequence). CDR3 DNA sequence: TGTGCCAGCAGTCGACTCTCCCGCTCTGGGGCCAACGTCCTGACTTTC. Its translation is CASSRLSRSGANVLTF.

This clone was detected once. This chain connects TRBV5-6 to TRBJ2-2; D unresolved. Germline V CDR1 and CDR2: SGHDT, YYEEEE. This CDR3 spans 17 amino acids. Trimming stripped 4 bases from V and 0 bases from J, with 16 bases between. Here the CDR3 reads CASSPHPYRANTGELFF. CDR3 DNA sequence: TGTGCCAGCAGCCCTCACCCGTATAGAGCGAACACCGGGGAGCTGTTTTTT.

The chain is built from TRBV7-2 and TRBJ1-2; D perhaps matches TRBD1 (6 bases). Germline V gene data show CDR1 as SGHTA and CDR2 as FQGNSA. CDR3 length: 14 residues. With 1 base removed from V and 7 bases from J, the gap between germline ends came to 13 bases. CDR3 sequence (DNA): TGTGCCAGCAGCTTAGAGGGTCAAGGGGGTGGCTACACCTTC. As protein: CASSLEGQGGGYTF.